Listed below are T cell receptor beta chains from one sample, sequenced in a study of T cells in Graves' hyperthyroidism and ophthalmopathy. TCRdb reprocessed the multiplex PCR reads with MiXCR, giving one entry per CDR3 protein. Found here are a few hundred thousand distinct CDR3 sequences, less than 25% of them singletons; the top ten hold 26%. The sequenced material came from blood. Receptor source: a man aged 18 to 30 with Graves' hyperthyroidism. The CDR3 runs from the conserved cysteine through the conserved F or W. D genes are given only for firm matches. Part of the rows lack a size; the others show once, few, many or a class for expanded clones.

V	D	J	size	DNA	CDR3
TRBV7-2	-	TRBJ2-5	-	TGCGCCAGCAGCTTGGTCAGGGGACACGAGACCCAGTACTTC	CASSLVRGHETQYF
TRBV28	TRBD1	TRBJ2-4	few	TGTGCCAGCAGGGCAACAGGGGTCAAAAACATTCAGTACTTC	CASRATGVKNIQYF
TRBV28	-	TRBJ1-1	many	TGTGCCAGCAAGGGCACTGAAGCTTTCTTT	CASKGTEAFF
TRBV15	-	TRBJ1-1	many	TGTGCCACTAAGCCTCCTGAAGCTTTCTTT	CATKPPEAFF
TRBV12-3/TRBV12-4	-	TRBJ1-3	few	TGTGCCAGCAGATCGAGGACGCGTGGAAACACCATATATTTT	CASRSRTRGNTIYF
TRBV12-3/TRBV12-4	-	TRBJ1-5	many	TGTGCCAGCAGTTTCGACGGTACTAGCAATCAGCCCCAGCATTTT	CASSFDGTSNQPQHF
TRBV2	-	TRBJ1-1	few	TGTGCCAGCAGGCGCGGGTCTACCGGGGCCAACACTGAAGCTTTCTTT	CASRRGSTGANTEAFF
TRBV25-1	TRBD2	TRBJ2-5	-	TGTGCCAGCAGTCCCCATACTAGCGGGAGTAAGGAGACCCAGTACTTC	CASSPHTSGSKETQYF
TRBV6-5	TRBD1	TRBJ1-3	many	TGTGCCAGCAGTTCTTGGACAGGCCACTCTGGAAACACCATATATTTT	CASSSWTGHSGNTIYF
TRBV5-1	-	TRBJ2-7	many	TGCGCCAGCAGCTCGAGGGGGGAATCCTACGAGCAGTACTTC	CASSSRGESYEQYF
TRBV27	-	TRBJ2-2	many	TGTGCCAGCAGTTCAGAGACAAACACCGGGGAGCTGTTTTTT	CASSSETNTGELFF
TRBV28	TRBD2	TRBJ2-7	few	TGTGCCAGCACCCAATTAGGACTAGCGGGAGATGGCTCCTACGAGCAGTACTTC	CASTQLGLAGDGSYEQYF
TRBV6-5	-	TRBJ1-6	many	TGTGCCAGCAGCTACGGTGGTCCCTACGGTCCTACCTATAATTCACCCCTCCACTTT	CASSYGGPYGPTYNSPLHF
TRBV20-1	TRBD2	TRBJ2-5	many	TGCAGTGCCAGTGCCGGAGCGGGGGGCAAAGAGACCCAGTACTTC	CSASAGAGGKETQYF
TRBV14	-	TRBJ1-5	many	TGTGCCAGCAGCCAAGAATTAGGTCAGCCCCAGCATTTT	CASSQELGQPQHF
TRBV7-8	TRBD1	TRBJ1-1	-	TGTGCCAGCAGCTTGGTCATGACAGGGCGTACTGAAGCTTTCTTT	CASSLVMTGRTEAFF
TRBV5-1	TRBD1	TRBJ1-5	-	TGCGCCAGCAGCTCAGGGACAGCAAATCAGCCCCAGCATTTT	CASSSGTANQPQHF
TRBV6-5	-	TRBJ1-2	many	TGTGCCAGCAGTTATTCAGACGTTCAGGGCTACACCTTC	CASSYSDVQGYTF
TRBV20-1	-	TRBJ1-1	many	TGCAGTGCCACGCAGGGGCGGGGCACTGAAGCTTTCTTT	CSATQGRGTEAFF
TRBV15	-	TRBJ1-3	many	TGTGCCACCAGCAGAGGAGGGACTGGAAACACCATATATTTT	CATSRGGTGNTIYF
TRBV19	TRBD1	TRBJ1-1	many	TGTGCCAGTAGACGCAGGGGGTCGAACACTGAAGCTTTCTTT	CASRRRGSNTEAFF
TRBV4-1	-	TRBJ1-1	many	TGCGCCAGCAGAAAAGGGAGGGACAAAGCTTTCTTT	CASRKGRDKAFF
TRBV6-1	TRBD1	TRBJ2-5	many	TGTGCCAGCAGAGACAGGGGGCTAGAGACCCAGTACTTC	CASRDRGLETQYF